This T cell receptor beta chain derives from a study of T cells in Graves' hyperthyroidism and ophthalmopathy. Notes on the study in general: By a 13 V-J model, ophthalmopathy was set apart from stable hyperthyroidism. Among thyroid clonotypes expanded above 0.001, most also appeared in blood.

CDR3 length equals 15 residues. The ends were cut back, 4 bases at V and 9 bases at J, with 19 bases in the middle. CDR1 is MGHRA, CDR2 YSYEKL, per germline. Each ophthalmopathy patient scored at least 3 on the Clinical Activity Score and at least 4 on NOSPECS grade, with duration under 3 months. Amplification of TCR beta CDR3 regions used RNA as the template. TCR CDR3 regions were first amplified by RT-PCR with HTBI primers. MiXCR, run by TCRdb on the multiplex PCR reads, gives a single entry per CDR3 protein. The sample shows about 640,000 distinct CDR3 sequences, more than 12% of them seen only once. This clonotype was observed a few times. What it binds is unknown.

What was sequenced was blood. The source is a woman aged 50 to 65 with Graves' ophthalmopathy. The chain links TRBV4-1 to TRBJ2-4; D may be TRBD1 (6 bases). CDR3 sequence: CASSPYGQLGSIQYF. CDR3 bases: TGCGCCAGCAGCCCTTACGGACAGCTTGGTAGCATTCAGTACTTC.